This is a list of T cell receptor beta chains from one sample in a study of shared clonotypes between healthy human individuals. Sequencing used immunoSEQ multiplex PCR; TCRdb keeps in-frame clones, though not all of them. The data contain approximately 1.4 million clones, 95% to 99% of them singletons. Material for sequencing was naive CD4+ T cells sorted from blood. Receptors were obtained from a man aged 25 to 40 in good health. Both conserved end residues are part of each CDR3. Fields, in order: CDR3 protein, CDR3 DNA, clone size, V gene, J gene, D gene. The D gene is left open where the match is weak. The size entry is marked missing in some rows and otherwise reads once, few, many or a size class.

CDR3: CASSLATSGTSEQYF
DNA: TGTGCCAGCAGCTTAGCGACTAGCGGGACATCCGAGCAGTACTTC
size: NA
V: TRBV7-2
J: TRBJ2-7
D: TRBD2

CDR3: CASSPLGGPNEQFF
DNA: TGTGCCAGCTCCCCCCTAGGCGGGCCCAATGAGCAGTTCTTC
size: NA
V: TRBV18
J: TRBJ2-1
D: NA

CDR3: CASSQVRGAGDYEQYF
DNA: TGTGCCAGCAGCCAAGTTCGGGGGGCAGGGGACTACGAGCAGTACTTC
size: NA
V: TRBV14
J: TRBJ2-7
D: NA

CDR3: CASTPGGHLREQYF
DNA: TGCGCCAGCACTCCCGGGGGCCATCTCAGGGAGCAGTACTTC
size: NA
V: TRBV5-1
J: TRBJ2-7
D: NA

CDR3: CASSKGVDTQYF
DNA: TGTGCCAGCAGCAAGGGCGTGGATACGCAGTATTTT
size: NA
V: TRBV11-3
J: TRBJ2-3
D: NA

CDR3: CASRFDGSPSYNEQFF
DNA: TGTGCCAGCAGATTCGACGGGAGTCCCTCCTACAATGAGCAGTTCTTC
size: NA
V: TRBV6-6
J: TRBJ2-1
D: NA

CDR3: CASSRGGNQPQHF
DNA: TGTGCCAGCAGCCGTGGTGGCAATCAGCCCCAGCATTTT
size: NA
V: TRBV5-4
J: TRBJ1-5
D: NA

CDR3: CASSSHSEETQYF
DNA: TGTGCCAGCAGCTCCCACTCCGAAGAGACCCAGTACTTC
size: once
V: TRBV11-2
J: TRBJ2-5
D: NA

CDR3: CASSLFGASEQFF
DNA: TGCGCCAGCAGCTTGTTCGGGGCGAGTGAGCAGTTCTTC
size: once
V: TRBV5-1
J: TRBJ2-1
D: NA

CDR3: CASSGTGNPREQYF
DNA: TGTGCCAGCAGTGGGACGGGAAACCCTAGGGAGCAGTACTTC
size: NA
V: TRBV2
J: TRBJ2-7
D: NA

CDR3: CASSTGGGTEAFF
DNA: TGCGCCAGCAGTACAGGGGGGGGCACTGAAGCTTTCTTT
size: NA
V: TRBV10-1
J: TRBJ1-1
D: TRBD1

CDR3: CASSNGRIFDEQYF
DNA: TGTGCCAGCTCTAACGGGAGAATCTTTGACGAGCAGTACTTC
size: NA
V: TRBV18
J: TRBJ2-7
D: NA

CDR3: CASSSDSYNEQFF
DNA: TGCGCCAGCAGCTCGGACAGTTACAATGAGCAGTTCTTC
size: few
V: TRBV5-1
J: TRBJ2-1
D: NA

CDR3: CASSRSVGYTGELFF
DNA: TGCGCCAGCAGCAGGAGTGTGGGGTACACCGGGGAGCTGTTTTTT
size: NA
V: TRBV10-1
J: TRBJ2-2
D: NA

CDR3: CASSSWDSDSPSLLYEQYF
DNA: TGCGCCAGCAGCAGCTGGGACAGTGATTCCCCTTCTTTGTTGTACGAGCAGTACTTC
size: NA
V: TRBV5-1
J: TRBJ2-7
D: TRBD1

CDR3: CATSGTLTSGREYEQYF
DNA: TGTGCCACCAGCGGGACACTGACTAGCGGGAGGGAATACGAGCAGTACTTC
size: NA
V: TRBV15
J: TRBJ2-7
D: TRBD2

CDR3: CASSGPGQVDFNYGYTF
DNA: TGTGCCAGCAGCGGTCCGGGACAGGTTGACTTCAACTATGGCTACACCTTC
size: NA
V: TRBV28
J: TRBJ1-2
D: TRBD1

CDR3: CASSQGTGAQAFF
DNA: TGCGCCAGCAGCCAAGGGACAGGCGCACAGGCTTTCTTT
size: NA
V: TRBV5-1
J: TRBJ1-1
D: TRBD1

CDR3: CASSYEVRQYF
DNA: TGCGCCAGCAGCTACGAGGTACGGCAGTACTTC
size: once
V: TRBV5-1
J: TRBJ2-7
D: NA

CDR3: CAWSVGVEQYF
DNA: TGTGCCTGGAGTGTGGGAGTCGAGCAGTACTTC
size: NA
V: TRBV30
J: TRBJ2-7
D: NA

CDR3: CASSVGGGWQTYEQYF
DNA: TGTGCCAGCAGCGTAGGAGGGGGGTGGCAGACCTACGAGCAGTACTTC
size: NA
V: TRBV9
J: TRBJ2-7
D: NA

CDR3: CASREGGVSLF
DNA: TGTGCCAGCAGGGAAGGAGGAGTCAGCCTTTTT
size: NA
V: TRBV2
J: TRBJ1-4
D: NA

CDR3: CASSLRIPGLAGEYEQFF
DNA: TGTGCCAGCAGTTTACGAATACCGGGACTAGCGGGAGAGTATGAGCAGTTCTTC
size: NA
V: TRBV27
J: TRBJ2-1
D: TRBD2

CDR3: CAWTLGTSGRATDTQYF
DNA: TGTGCCTGGACCCTAGGGACTAGCGGGAGGGCTACAGATACGCAGTATTTT
size: once
V: TRBV30
J: TRBJ2-3
D: TRBD2

CDR3: CAWSRGGGEKLFF
DNA: TGTGCCTGGAGTCGGGGAGGGGGCGAAAAACTGTTTTTT
size: NA
V: TRBV30
J: TRBJ1-4
D: TRBD1

CDR3: CAWSVGSAGSMEPQHF
DNA: TGTGCCTGGAGTGTTGGATCTGCGGGGAGTATGGAGCCCCAGCATTTT
size: NA
V: TRBV30
J: TRBJ1-5
D: NA

CDR3: CASSRSGGGALYEQYF
DNA: TGCGCCAGCAGCCGATCAGGGGGCGGCGCTTTATACGAGCAGTACTTC
size: once
V: TRBV10-2
J: TRBJ2-7
D: TRBD1

CDR3: CASSKDRGLDQPQHF
DNA: TGTGCCAGCAGCAAGGACAGGGGGCTGGATCAGCCCCAGCATTTT
size: NA
V: TRBV6-5
J: TRBJ1-5
D: TRBD1

CDR3: CASTQQGVSSYEQYF
DNA: TGTGCCAGCACCCAACAGGGGGTAAGCTCCTACGAGCAGTACTTC
size: NA
V: TRBV2
J: TRBJ2-7
D: TRBD1

CDR3: CASSFSYEQYF
DNA: TGTGCCAGCAGCTTCTCCTACGAGCAGTACTTC
size: NA
V: TRBV5-4
J: TRBJ2-7
D: NA

CDR3: CASSQPLGGRETQYF
DNA: TGCGCCAGCAGCCAACCCCTAGGGGGGCGAGAGACCCAGTACTTC
size: NA
V: TRBV4-1
J: TRBJ2-5
D: NA

CDR3: CASGPGQGWAGELFF
DNA: TGTGCTAGTGGTCCGGGACAGGGTTGGGCCGGGGAGCTGTTTTTT
size: NA
V: TRBV12-5
J: TRBJ2-2
D: TRBD1

CDR3: CASSTYAGQGMENEQFF
DNA: TGTGCCAGCTCAACCTACGCGGGACAGGGGATGGAGAATGAGCAGTTCTTC
size: NA
V: TRBV18
J: TRBJ2-1
D: TRBD1

CDR3: CASSFGNTEAFF
DNA: TGTGCCAGCAGTTTCGGGAACACTGAAGCTTTCTTT
size: NA
V: TRBV28
J: TRBJ1-1
D: NA

CDR3: CATSRDGIQAYNEQFF
DNA: TGTGCCACCAGCAGAGATGGTATTCAGGCCTACAATGAGCAGTTCTTC
size: NA
V: TRBV15
J: TRBJ2-1
D: NA

CDR3: CASNSPATRGGNEQFF
DNA: TGTGCCAGCAACTCACCGGCGACACGGGGTGGGAATGAGCAGTTCTTC
size: once
V: TRBV5-6
J: TRBJ2-1
D: NA

CDR3: CASSIEGGRMGTQYF
DNA: TGTGCCAGTAGTATAGAAGGCGGCAGGATGGGGACCCAGTACTTC
size: NA
V: TRBV19
J: TRBJ2-5
D: NA

CDR3: CASAPGRFEKLFF
DNA: TGTGCCAGCGCACCGGGACGGTTTGAAAAACTGTTTTTT
size: once
V: TRBV28
J: TRBJ1-4
D: NA

CDR3: CASSTGQGARGYTF
DNA: TGTGCCAGCAGCACTGGACAGGGGGCGCGAGGCTACACCTTC
size: NA
V: TRBV5-4
J: TRBJ1-2
D: TRBD1

CDR3: CASSLRPRSSYEQYF
DNA: TGTGCCAGCAGTTTAAGACCTAGAAGCTCCTACGAGCAGTACTTC
size: NA
V: TRBV28
J: TRBJ2-7
D: NA

CDR3: CASSLAWASGYNEQFF
DNA: TGCGCCAGCAGCTTGGCCTGGGCTAGCGGGTACAATGAGCAGTTCTTC
size: NA
V: TRBV5-1
J: TRBJ2-1
D: TRBD2

CDR3: CSARTSGRVVETQYF
DNA: TGCAGCGCCAGGACTAGCGGGAGAGTGGTAGAGACCCAGTACTTC
size: NA
V: TRBV29-1
J: TRBJ2-5
D: TRBD2

CDR3: CASSRPGLVSEQYF
DNA: TGCGCCAGCAGCCGCCCGGGACTAGTCAGCGAGCAGTACTTC
size: NA
V: TRBV4-1
J: TRBJ2-7
D: TRBD2

CDR3: CASSSGLAGRTAGNEQFF
DNA: TGTGCCAGCAGCTCTGGACTAGCGGGAAGAACGGCAGGCAATGAGCAGTTCTTC
size: NA
V: TRBV9
J: TRBJ2-1
D: TRBD2

CDR3: CASSQARGVGPVLEQYF
DNA: TGCGCCAGCAGCCAAGCACGTGGGGTGGGACCGGTTCTCGAGCAGTACTTC
size: NA
V: TRBV4-1
J: TRBJ2-7
D: NA

CDR3: CASSRTGDTDTQYF
DNA: TGTGCCAGCAGCCGGACAGGGGACACAGATACGCAGTATTTT
size: NA
V: TRBV9
J: TRBJ2-3
D: TRBD1

CDR3: CASSGGDPKQFF
DNA: TGTGCCAGCAGCGGGGGAGACCCAAAGCAGTTCTTC
size: NA
V: TRBV27
J: TRBJ2-1
D: NA

CDR3: CASSLVWDRVNEQFF
DNA: TGCGCCAGCAGCTTGGTCTGGGACAGGGTAAATGAGCAGTTCTTC
size: NA
V: TRBV5-1
J: TRBJ2-1
D: TRBD1

CDR3: CASSSPGQLNEQYF
DNA: TGCGCCAGCAGCTCCCCGGGACAGCTCAACGAGCAGTACTTC
size: NA
V: TRBV4-1
J: TRBJ2-7
D: TRBD1

CDR3: CASSDVWYGYTF
DNA: TGTGCCAGCTCAGACGTATGGTATGGCTACACCTTC
size: NA
V: TRBV18
J: TRBJ1-2
D: NA

CDR3: CASSALEADNYEQYF
DNA: TGTGCCAGCAGTGCCTTGGAAGCGGATAACTACGAGCAGTACTTC
size: NA
V: TRBV2
J: TRBJ2-7
D: NA

CDR3: CASTRDLSYEQYF
DNA: TGCGCCAGCACCAGGGACCTCTCCTACGAGCAGTACTTC
size: NA
V: TRBV5-1
J: TRBJ2-7
D: NA

CDR3: CASSHRGDEQYF
DNA: TGTGCCAGCAGCCACAGGGGAGACGAGCAGTACTTC
size: NA
V: TRBV27
J: TRBJ2-7
D: TRBD1

CDR3: CATSRGGEYQPQHF
DNA: TGTGCCACCAGCAGGGGGGGGGAATATCAGCCCCAGCATTTT
size: NA
V: TRBV15
J: TRBJ1-5
D: NA

CDR3: CASSPLGPGGGTGELFF
DNA: TGTGCCAGCAGCCCCTTGGGCCCCGGGGGTGGAACCGGGGAGCTGTTTTTT
size: NA
V: TRBV9
J: TRBJ2-2
D: NA

CDR3: CASSPSGGTGAGELFF
DNA: TGTGCCAGCAGCCCTAGTGGCGGGACAGGAGCGGGGGAGCTGTTTTTT
size: NA
V: TRBV11-2
J: TRBJ2-2
D: TRBD1

CDR3: CAIGLGASTDTQYF
DNA: TGTGCCATCGGTCTCGGCGCTAGCACAGATACGCAGTATTTT
size: NA
V: TRBV10-3
J: TRBJ2-3
D: NA